This passage covers 30 T cell receptor beta chains from one sample sequenced in a study of T cells in Graves' hyperthyroidism and ophthalmopathy. Amplification targeted TCR beta CDR3 regions from RNA transcripts. TCR CDR3 underwent first-round RT-PCR with the HTBI primer set. Each CDR3 protein gets one entry after TCRdb re-called the multiplex PCR reads with MiXCR. The sample comprises a few hundred thousand distinct CDR3 sequences, around 16% of which are singletons, and roughly 3% rests with the top ten. Material: blood. The receptors originated from a woman aged 40 to 50 with Graves' ophthalmopathy.

This clonotype has ten or more counts. The V gene is TRBV27, the J gene TRBJ1-6; possible D gene TRBD1, 5 bases. The CDR3 is 13 residues long. CDR1 is MNHEY and CDR2 is SMNVEV in the germline V gene (reference sequence). Trimming removed 8 bases from V and 7 bases from J, with 12 bases in between. The CDR3 sequence is CASRTAGNSPLHF. CDR3 DNA: TGTGCCAGCCGAACGGCAGGGAATTCACCCCTCCACTTT.

The rearrangement uses TRBV15 and TRBJ2-3; 11 nucleotides line up with TRBD2. V trimming: 0 bases; J trimming: 4 bases; junction bases outside the gene matches: 9. Germline lookup yields CDR1 LNHNV and CDR2 YYDKDF (reference sequence). The CDR3 loop spans 18 amino acids. The CDR3 spells CATSREALAGGLSDTQYF. The CDR3 bases are TGTGCCACCAGCAGAGAAGCCCTAGCGGGAGGACTCTCAGATACGCAGTATTTT.

This clonotype has ten or more counts. The chain employs TRBV20-1 and TRBJ2-1; D could derive from TRBD1 or TRBD2 (5 bases each). The CDR3 sequence is 15 residues long. The V gene lost 3 bases and the J gene lost 8 bases, with 20 bases spanning the gap. Germline V gene lookup returns CDR1 DFQATT and CDR2 SNEGSKA (reference sequence). CDR3 region: CSARNPGRLVHEQFF. DNA of the CDR3: TGCAGTGCTAGGAACCCGGGACGGCTAGTGCATGAGCAGTTCTTC.

The V and J genes are TRBV28 and TRBJ2-2; D unclear. The CDR3 spans 12 residues. Looked up from germline, CDR1 is MDHEN and CDR2 is SYDVKM. Trimming took 3 bases from V and 4 from J, leaving 3 bases between them. The CDR3 region is CASSFLTGELFF. The CDR3 DNA follows: TGTGCCAGCAGTTTTCTCACCGGGGAGCTGTTTTTT.

This clonotype was observed many times. The chain carries TRBV20-1 and TRBJ2-3, with TRBD2 matching over 9 bases. V dropped 5 bases and J dropped 5; count of bases not matched to a gene: 2. The CDR3 extends over 12 amino acids. Germline CDR1 reads DFQATT; CDR2 reads SNEGSKA (reference sequence). The chain's CDR3 is CSAQLAGDTQYF. The CDR3 DNA reads as TGCAGTGCTCAACTAGCGGGAGATACGCAGTATTTT.

This clonotype was counted a few times. CDR3 DNA sequence: TGTGCCAGCACCAATAGAGGGGACAGCCCGACCTACGAGCAGTACTTC. This translates into CASTNRGDSPTYEQYF. J is TRBJ2-7 and V is TRBV12-3 or TRBV12-4; TRBD1 agrees at 7 bases. V shed 7 bases, J shed 2 bases, and the junction held 14 bases outside the gene matches. CDR3 length: 16 residues.

This clonotype was seen more than once but under ten times. This chain links TRBV2 with TRBJ2-7; 10 bases are shared with TRBD2. The CDR3 is made up of 15 amino acids. Trimming removed 3 bases from V and 5 bases from J; junction bases left unmatched: 7. Germline V gives CDR1 SNHLY, CDR2 FYNNEI. The CDR3 is CASSDYTSGIDEQYF. CDR3 DNA: TGTGCCAGCAGTGACTACACTAGCGGGATCGACGAGCAGTACTTC.

This chain connects TRBV11-2 to TRBJ2-1; D is tentatively TRBD1 or TRBD2 (5 bases each). This CDR3 region has 15 residues. Trimming stripped 4 bases from V and 15 bases from J, with 25 bases between. Germline V gene lookup returns CDR1 SGHAT and CDR2 FQNNGV. The CDR3 protein is CASSSGAVGALQRFF. CDR3 coding DNA: TGTGCCAGCAGCTCCGGGGCGGTAGGGGCCCTCCAGCGGTTCTTC. Based on the CDR3 plus reference TRBV11-2 and TRBJ2-1, the full variable domain is EAGVAQSPRYKIIEKRQSVAFWCNPISGHATLYWYQQILGQGPKLLIQFQNNGVVDDSQLPKDRFSAERLKGVDSTLKIQPAKLEDSAVYLCASSSGAVGALQRFFGPGTRLTVL.

This clonotype was seen a few times. The chain is built from TRBV18 and TRBJ2-2, with TRBD1 as a possible D gene (5 bases). V was clipped by 1 base and J by 2 bases, with 8 bases between them. Germline values: CDR1 KGHSH, CDR2 LQKENI. The CDR3 is 15 residues long. The CDR3 coding sequence is TGTGCCAGCTCACCACAAAGGGGAAACACCGGGGAGCTGTTTTTT. Translation gives CASSPQRGNTGELFF.

The table lists this clonotype with a few counts. The genes are TRBV20-1 and TRBJ1-4; a possible D gene is TRBD1 (6 bases). Trimming removed 3 bases from V and 4 bases from J, with 12 bases in between. The CDR3 is made up of 14 amino acids. The germline V gene encodes CDR1 DFQATT and CDR2 SNEGSKA (reference sequence). Here the CDR3 reads CSARLRGLNEKLFF. CDR3 coding DNA: TGCAGTGCTAGGCTCAGGGGCCTTAATGAAAAACTGTTTTTT.

This clonotype was counted once. The genes are TRBV20-1 and TRBJ2-7; 8 nucleotides line up with TRBD2. Germline values: CDR1 DFQATT, CDR2 SNEGSKA (reference sequence). The CDR3 consists of 13 residues. The junction had 4 bases not matched to a gene; V was cut back by 3 bases and J by 3 bases. This CDR3 is CSARTSDIYEQYF. The CDR3 DNA follows: TGCAGTGCTAGGACTAGCGATATCTACGAGCAGTACTTC.

The table lists this clonotype with many counts. The J gene is TRBJ2-3, the V gene TRBV11-2; maybe TRBD1 (5 bases). Looked up from germline, CDR1 is SGHAT and CDR2 is FQNNGV. The germline V and J ends were trimmed by 4 bases and 6 bases, with 11 bases remaining between them. The CDR3 runs to 13 residues. CDR3 amino acids: CASSSGGADTQYF. The CDR3 region has the DNA TGTGCCAGCAGCTCCGGTGGGGCGGATACGCAGTATTTT.

Ten or more counts support this clonotype. The rearrangement joins TRBV7-8 to TRBJ1-1; the D gene is possibly TRBD1 (5 bases). The V gene lost 4 bases and the J gene lost 2 bases, with 11 bases spanning the gap. Germline CDR1 reads SGHVS; CDR2 reads FQNEAQ. The CDR3 spans 14 residues. CDR3 region: CASSSRGVNTEAFF. Here the CDR3 DNA reads TGTGCCAGCAGCTCCCGGGGGGTTAACACTGAAGCTTTCTTT.

The rearrangement uses TRBV7-8 and TRBJ1-6; D is perhaps TRBD1 (5 bases). Germline V CDR1 and CDR2: SGHVS, FQNEAQ. The CDR3 has 14 amino acids. V gave up 2 bases and J gave up 5 bases, with 7 bases separating them. This chain's CDR3 is CASSLLTDNSPLHF. DNA of the CDR3: TGTGCCAGCAGCTTACTGACAGATAATTCACCCCTCCACTTT.

DNA of the CDR3: TGTGCCAGCAGCTTAGTAGCGTGGGCCACCTACGAGCAGTACTTC. Its translation is CASSLVAWATYEQYF. The chain joins TRBV11-2 to TRBJ2-7, with D tentatively TRBD2 (5 bases). The V gene lost 1 base and the J gene lost 2 bases, with 12 bases spanning the gap. The CDR3 has 15 residues. The germline CDR1 and CDR2 sequences are SGHAT and FQNNGV.

The chain is built from TRBV6-1 and TRBJ2-2; D unclear. The CDR3 extends over 13 amino acids. Trimming removed 5 bases at V and 0 bases at J, with 4 bases between. CDR1 and CDR2 (germline): MNHNS, SASEGT. The CDR3 sequence: CASSTANTGELFF. The CDR3 DNA is TGTGCCAGCAGTACAGCGAACACCGGGGAGCTGTTTTTT.

This clonotype was detected ten times or more. This chain connects TRBV28 to TRBJ2-4; D may be TRBD1 or TRBD2 (6 bases each). V lost 7 bases and J 0 bases, leaving 22 bases between the germline ends. Germline assignment: CDR1 MDHEN and CDR2 SYDVKM. The CDR3 length is 18 residues. CDR3 loop: CASNPFLSEGVAKNIQYF. DNA of the CDR3: TGTGCCAGCAATCCTTTTCTTTCGGAGGGGGTAGCCAAAAACATTCAGTACTTC.

This clonotype was detected a few times. The chain carries TRBV11-2 and TRBJ2-6, with D possibly matching TRBD1 (5 bases). The CDR3 runs 16 residues. V was cut by 3 bases and J by 2 bases, with 11 bases left in between. Germline loops: CDR1 SGHAT, CDR2 FQNNGV. The CDR3 reads CASSFAGAAGANVLTF. Here the CDR3 DNA reads TGTGCCAGCAGCTTCGCTGGGGCAGCTGGGGCCAACGTCCTGACTTTC.

The rearrangement links TRBV6-2 or TRBV6-3 to TRBJ2-7; D is unresolved. The CDR3 sequence is 13 residues long. V dropped 5 bases and J dropped 6 bases, with 14 bases sitting between them. The germline V gene encodes CDR1 MNHEY and CDR2 SVGEGT. CDR3 sequence: CASSISEAGEQYF. The CDR3 coding sequence is TGTGCCAGCAGTATCTCCGAGGCCGGCGAGCAGTACTTC.

This clonotype showed up many times. The V gene is TRBV6-1, the J gene TRBJ2-7, with TRBD1 identical over 11 bases. From germline, CDR1 is MNHNS and CDR2 SASEGT. V shed 6 bases, J shed 4 bases, and the junction held 5 bases outside the gene matches. The CDR3 is 14 residues long. The DNA of the CDR3 is TGTGCCAGCAGCTGGACAGGGGGCAAATACGAGCAGTACTTC. Protein: CASSWTGGKYEQYF.

The gene calls are TRBV6-1 and TRBJ2-5; 15 bases line up with TRBD2. The CDR3 is made up of 15 amino acids. J was trimmed by 5 bases and V by 5 bases; bases with no gene match: 3. From germline, CDR1 is MNHNS and CDR2 SASEGT. CDR3 amino acids: CASSRTSGGAETQYF. CDR3 in DNA: TGTGCCAGCAGTCGGACTAGCGGGGGGGCCGAGACCCAGTACTTC.

The CDR3 DNA sequence: TGTGCCAGTATCCCGGGGTCACCCCTGAGTACTGAAGCTTTCTTT. This encodes CASIPGSPLSTEAFF. The chain combines TRBV19 with TRBJ1-1; D not certain. This CDR3 has 15 residues. CDR1 is LNHDA and CDR2 is SQIVND in the germline V gene (reference sequence). Trimming took 7 bases from V and 5 from J, leaving 20 bases between them.

This clonotype was detected ten times or more. The chain has TRBV5-1 and TRBJ2-1; D is possibly TRBD2 (6 bases). Germline lookup yields CDR1 SGHRS and CDR2 YFSETQ. Trimming pared 7 bases from V and 7 bases from J, leaving 15 bases between. The CDR3 extends over 13 amino acids. CDR3 nucleotides: TGCGCCAGCGGATCGGGGGATTTGAATGAGCAGTTCTTC. Encoded protein: CASGSGDLNEQFF.

Here the CDR3 DNA reads TGTGCCAGTAGTATCCTCCGGGACAGACGTGTTAATCAGCCCCAGCATTTT. Translating gives CASSILRDRRVNQPQHF. This chain connects TRBV19 to TRBJ1-5, with 7 bases that match TRBD1. The CDR3 loop spans 17 amino acids. The germline V gene encodes CDR1 LNHDA and CDR2 SQIVND (reference sequence). With V trimmed by 3 bases and J by 4 bases, 12 bases remained unmatched.

This clonotype came up once. The CDR3 sequence is CASRSLGGGVSEAQYF. The DNA of the CDR3 is TGTGCCAGCAGATCTCTGGGAGGGGGAGTCTCTGAGGCCCAGTACTTC. The chain combines TRBV5-5 with TRBJ2-5; D might be TRBD2 (7 bases). From germline, CDR1 is SGHKS and CDR2 YYEKEE (reference sequence). Trimming took off 5 bases at V and 9 bases at J, with 26 bases between the two ends. CDR3 length equals 16 residues.

This clonotype was recorded many times. This chain uses TRBV28 with TRBJ2-7; D is perhaps TRBD2 (6 bases). V lost 2 bases and J lost 4, with 12 bases in between. This CDR3 is 14 amino acids long. Germline V gives CDR1 MDHEN, CDR2 SYDVKM. The CDR3 protein is CASSLPTSRYEQYF. CDR3 in DNA: TGTGCCAGCAGTTTACCTACTAGCCGGTACGAGCAGTACTTC. The entire variable domain, with the rest obtained from reference TRBV28 and TRBJ2-7, is as follows: DVKVTQSSRYLVKRTGEKVFLECVQDMDHENMFWYRQDPGLGLRLIYFSYDVKMKEKGDIPEGYSVSREKKERFSLILESASTNQTSMYLCASSLPTSRYEQYFGPGTRLTVT.

The table lists this clonotype with many counts. The CDR3 loop is CSARLANADTQYF. CDR3 in DNA: TGCAGTGCTAGACTAGCGAACGCGGATACGCAGTATTTT. The J gene is TRBJ2-3, the V gene TRBV20-1, with TRBD2 as a possible D gene (6 bases). CDR1 is DFQATT, CDR2 SNEGSKA, per germline (reference sequence). There are 13 residues in the CDR3. V lost 2 bases, J lost 6 bases, and 12 bases lay in between.

The chain is built from TRBV7-2 and TRBJ1-5; D is possibly TRBD1 (5 bases). The CDR3 is 15 residues long. V lost 4 bases, J lost 0 bases, and 10 bases lay in between. Germline V gene data show CDR1 as SGHTA and CDR2 as FQGNSA. CDR3 in amino acids: CASSSGWSSNQPQHF. The CDR3, as DNA: TGTGCCAGCAGCTCAGGGTGGTCTAGCAATCAGCCCCAGCATTTT.

The rearrangement joins TRBV20-1 to TRBJ2-5, with unresolved D. V was clipped by 6 bases and J by 7 bases, with 6 bases between them. Germline V lookup: CDR1 DFQATT, CDR2 SNEGSKA (reference sequence). The CDR3 has 9 amino acids. For the CDR3, the DNA is TGCAGTGCAGCCCGGACCCAGTACTTC. This encodes CSAARTQYF.

The sample holds many counts of this clonotype. V is TRBV18 and J is TRBJ2-1, with TRBD2 identical over 7 bases. CDR1 and CDR2 from the germline V gene are KGHSH and LQKENI. Unmatched junction bases numbered 13, after V lost 4 bases and J lost 4 bases. The CDR3 covers 17 residues. The CDR3 DNA reads as TGTGCCAGCTCACGCGACTCCGGGACTACCCTATACAATGAGCAGTTCTTC. As protein: CASSRDSGTTLYNEQFF.